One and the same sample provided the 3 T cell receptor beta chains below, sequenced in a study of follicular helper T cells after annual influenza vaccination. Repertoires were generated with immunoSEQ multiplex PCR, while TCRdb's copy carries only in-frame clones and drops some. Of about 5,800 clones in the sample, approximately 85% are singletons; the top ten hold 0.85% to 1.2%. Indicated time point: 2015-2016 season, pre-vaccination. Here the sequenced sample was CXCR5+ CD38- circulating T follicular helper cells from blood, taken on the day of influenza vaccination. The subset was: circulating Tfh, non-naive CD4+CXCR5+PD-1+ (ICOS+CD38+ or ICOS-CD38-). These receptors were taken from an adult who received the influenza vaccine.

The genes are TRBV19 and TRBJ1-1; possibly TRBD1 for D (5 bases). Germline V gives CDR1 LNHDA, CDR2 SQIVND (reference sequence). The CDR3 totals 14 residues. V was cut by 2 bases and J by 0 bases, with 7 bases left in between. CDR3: CASSIRGMNTEAFF. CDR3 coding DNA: TGTGCCAGTAGTATACGGGGGATGAACACTGAAGCTTTCTTT. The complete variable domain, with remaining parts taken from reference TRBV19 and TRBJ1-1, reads DGGITQSPKYLFRKEGQNVTLSCEQNLNHDAMYWYRQDPGQGLRLIYYSQIVNDFQKGDIAEGYSVSREKKESFPLTVTSAQKNPTAFYLCASSIRGMNTEAFFGQGTRLTVV.

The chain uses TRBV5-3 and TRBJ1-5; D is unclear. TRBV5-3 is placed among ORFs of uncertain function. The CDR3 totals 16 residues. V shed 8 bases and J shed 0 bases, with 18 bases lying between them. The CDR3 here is CASVTDRTYSNQPQHF. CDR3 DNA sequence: TGTGCCAGTGTTACCGACCGGACCTATAGCAATCAGCCCCAGCATTTT.

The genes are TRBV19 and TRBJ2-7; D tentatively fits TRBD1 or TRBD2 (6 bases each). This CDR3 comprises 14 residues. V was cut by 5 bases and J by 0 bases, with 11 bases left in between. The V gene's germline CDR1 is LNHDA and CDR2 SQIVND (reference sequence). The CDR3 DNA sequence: TGTGCCAGTAGTCTCGGGGGCGCCTCCTACGAGCAGTACTTC. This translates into CASSLGGASYEQYF.